A selection of T cell receptor beta chains follows, all from one sample in a study of T cells in Graves' hyperthyroidism and ophthalmopathy. TCRdb re-derived calls from the multiplex PCR reads in MiXCR, one entry per CDR3 protein. The sample carries more than 500,000 distinct CDR3 sequences, about 14% recorded once. Sequencing input: blood. Receptors originate from a woman between 35 and 50 years old with Graves' ophthalmopathy. The CDR3 runs from the conserved cysteine through the conserved F or W. The D gene is left open where the match is weak. Clone size is shown for a subset of rows, as once, few, many or a class of expanded clone.

size	J	D	V	CDR3	DNA
few	TRBJ2-7	NA	TRBV18	CASSSSKPAGEQYF	TGTGCCAGCTCATCCTCGAAACCGGCGGGGGAGCAGTACTTC
many	TRBJ1-1	NA	TRBV6-1	CASSEAPPGVYDTEAFF	TGTGCCAGCAGTGAAGCACCCCCAGGGGTTTATGACACTGAAGCTTTCTTT
few	TRBJ2-2	TRBD2	TRBV20-1	CSARGLAGVGNGELFF	TGCAGTGCTAGAGGACTAGCGGGAGTTGGTAACGGGGAGCTGTTTTTT
NA	TRBJ1-1	NA	TRBV19	CASSIDQGRPTEAFF	TGTGCCAGTAGTATAGATCAGGGCAGGCCCACTGAAGCTTTCTTT
many	TRBJ1-2	NA	TRBV30	CAWSREDGNYGYTF	TGTGCCTGGAGTAGGGAGGACGGAAACTATGGCTACACCTTC
many	TRBJ1-1	NA	TRBV10-3	CAIGNRGGGSTEAFF	TGTGCCATCGGGAATCGAGGGGGGGGAAGTACTGAAGCTTTCTTT
many	TRBJ2-7	NA	TRBV30	CAWSASWGYEQYF	TGTGCCTGGAGTGCCTCATGGGGCTACGAGCAGTACTTC
many	TRBJ2-7	TRBD2	TRBV6-5	CASSYSGTSGPYEQYF	TGTGCCAGCAGTTACTCTGGGACTAGCGGCCCATACGAGCAGTACTTC
few	TRBJ1-1	NA	TRBV4-3	CASSQEWLNTEAFF	TGCGCCAGCAGCCAAGAATGGCTAAACACTGAAGCTTTCTTT
NA	TRBJ1-2	TRBD1	TRBV27	CASRTGDGGYTF	TGTGCCAGTAGGACAGGGGATGGTGGCTACACCTTC
many	TRBJ1-2	TRBD1	TRBV12-3/TRBV12-4	CASSQGQGNYGYTF	TGTGCCAGCAGTCAGGGACAGGGGAACTATGGCTACACCTTC
many	TRBJ1-2	TRBD1	TRBV30	CAWSVQGAHGYTF	TGTGCCTGGAGTGTGCAGGGGGCGCATGGCTACACCTTC
many	TRBJ2-7	TRBD2	TRBV7-9	CASSFREGPHEQYF	TGTGCCAGCAGCTTCCGGGAGGGCCCCCACGAGCAGTACTTC
many	TRBJ1-2	NA	TRBV20-1	CSADNYGYTF	TGCAGTGCGGATAACTATGGCTACACCTTC
many	TRBJ2-5	NA	TRBV2	CASSERLTQYF	TGTGCCAGCAGTGAAAGGCTCACCCAGTACTTC
NA	TRBJ2-2	NA	TRBV14	CASSQVGHVTGELFF	TGTGCCAGCAGCCAAGTTGGGCACGTTACCGGGGAGCTGTTTTTT
many	TRBJ2-5	NA	TRBV12-3/TRBV12-4	CASSFRSSRTQLETQYF	TGTGCCAGCAGCTTTAGATCTAGCCGGACCCAATTAGAGACCCAGTACTTC
NA	TRBJ1-1	NA	TRBV20-1	CSGQSNTEAFF	TGCAGTGGACAGTCGAACACTGAAGCTTTCTTT
few	TRBJ1-5	NA	TRBV30	CAWSSSGGRPQHF	TGTGCCTGGAGTAGTTCGGGAGGAAGGCCCCAGCATTTT
NA	TRBJ1-1	NA	TRBV27	CASMQGPLNTEAFF	TGTGCCAGCATGCAGGGGCCACTTAACACTGAAGCTTTCTTT
few	TRBJ2-7	NA	TRBV5-1	CASSLSAPSLDEQYF	TGCGCCAGCAGCTTGTCGGCTCCTTCGCTGGACGAGCAGTACTTC
many	TRBJ2-7	NA	TRBV6-1	CASSERTGASYEQYF	TGTGCCAGCAGTGAGCGAACAGGCGCGTCCTACGAGCAGTACTTC
NA	TRBJ2-7	NA	TRBV29-1	CSVCGSSEISYEQYF	TGCAGCGTGTGCGGGTCTAGCGAGATCTCCTACGAGCAGTACTTC
many	TRBJ2-4	NA	TRBV5-1	CASSLGAANIQYF	TGCGCCAGCAGCTTGGGGGCCGCGAACATTCAGTACTTC
many	TRBJ2-7	NA	TRBV5-1	CASSLGGRSGSYEQYF	TGCGCCAGCAGCTTGGGTGGACGGTCGGGGAGCTACGAGCAGTACTTC
NA	TRBJ1-1	TRBD1	TRBV20-1	CSARASGQGRTEAFF	TGCAGTGCTAGAGCAAGTGGACAGGGACGCACGGAAGCTTTCTTT
many	TRBJ2-5	NA	TRBV20-1	CSARDGGTSQETQYF	TGCAGTGCTAGAGACGGCGGGACAAGCCAAGAGACCCAGTACTTC